Here is one TCR beta chain with its context. Its antigen is as yet unknown. The data stem from a study of PD-1 blockade in mismatch repair-deficient tumors. The overall study: Patients had 12 mismatch repair-deficient cancer types, all previously treated and progressing. General study results and limits: Tumor-resident clones, often undetectable pretreatment in blood, expanded then contracted after pembrolizumab.

The germline V gene encodes CDR1 SGHAT and CDR2 FQNNGV. The V and J ends lost 4 bases and 2 bases, in that order; junction bases with no gene match: 6. This CDR3 region has 15 residues. Mismatch repair deficiency was confirmed in all patients, by PCR or immunohistochemistry. Three pembrolizumab responders had their TCRs sequenced. Using immunoSEQ multiplex PCR, the repertoire was profiled, and TCRdb retains in-frame clones only, with some absent. Counted here are 40,000 to 60,000 clones, 77% occurring once; the ten biggest clones make up approximately 3.5%. This clonotype was sampled from an adult with mismatch repair-deficient cancer. This chain uses TRBV11-2 with TRBJ2-3; 7 nucleotides agree with TRBD1. The specimen comprised PBMCs, sampled before pembrolizumab treatment. DNA for the CDR3: TGTGCCAGCAGCTCAGACAGGGAGTACACAGATACGCAGTATTTT. It encodes CASSSDREYTDTQYF.